This TCR beta chain was sequenced in a study of shared clonotypes between healthy human individuals. The naive CD8 fraction comprised CD45RO-negative cells positively selected for CCR7 and excluded terminally differentiated effector memory CD45RA+ cells. The CDR3 spans 13 residues. V dropped 2 bases and J dropped 6; count of bases not matched to a gene: 2. Germline loops: CDR1 SEHNR, CDR2 FQNEAQ (reference sequence). Here immunoSEQ multiplex PCR was the method, and the copy in TCRdb shows in-frame clones only, minus some. Among about 2.1 million clones, 90% to 95% were seen once, and the ten largest hold about 1.8%.

The source of this sequence is a man younger than 30 in good health. Some clones in this sample may be carry-over from other donors' samples. The chain links TRBV7-9 to TRBJ2-7; 9 nucleotides align to TRBD1. The sequenced sample consisted of naive CD8+ T cells from PBMCs. CDR3 in amino acids: CASSLTGGFEQYF. The CDR3 nucleotides are TGTGCCAGCAGCTTAACAGGGGGCTTCGAGCAGTACTTC.